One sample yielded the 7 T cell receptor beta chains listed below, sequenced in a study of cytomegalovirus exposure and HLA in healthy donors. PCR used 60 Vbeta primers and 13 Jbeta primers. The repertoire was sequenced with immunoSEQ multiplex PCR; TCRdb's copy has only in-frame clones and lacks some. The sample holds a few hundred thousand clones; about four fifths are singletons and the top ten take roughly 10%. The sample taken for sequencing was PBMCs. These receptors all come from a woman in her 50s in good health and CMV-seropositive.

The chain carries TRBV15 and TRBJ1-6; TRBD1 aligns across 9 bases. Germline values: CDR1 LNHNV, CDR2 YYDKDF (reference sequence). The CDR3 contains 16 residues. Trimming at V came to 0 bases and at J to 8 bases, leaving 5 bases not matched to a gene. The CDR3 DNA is TGTGCCACCAGCAGAGAAGGGGGGACAGGGTATTCACCCCTCCACTTT. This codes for CATSREGGTGYSPLHF.

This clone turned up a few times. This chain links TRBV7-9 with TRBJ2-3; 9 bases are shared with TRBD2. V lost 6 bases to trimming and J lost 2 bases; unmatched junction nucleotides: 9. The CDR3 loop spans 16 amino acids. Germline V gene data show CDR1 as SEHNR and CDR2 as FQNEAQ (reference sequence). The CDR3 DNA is TGTGCCAGCAGGAACCTAGCGGGGTCTTACACAGATACGCAGTATTTT. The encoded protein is CASRNLAGSYTDTQYF.

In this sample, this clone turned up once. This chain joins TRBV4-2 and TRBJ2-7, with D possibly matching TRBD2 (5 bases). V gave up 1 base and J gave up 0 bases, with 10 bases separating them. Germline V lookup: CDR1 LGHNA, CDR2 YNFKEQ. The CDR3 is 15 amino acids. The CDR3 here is CASSQVDSVSYEQYF. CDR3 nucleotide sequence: TGTGCCAGCAGCCAAGTTGATAGCGTCTCCTACGAGCAGTACTTC.

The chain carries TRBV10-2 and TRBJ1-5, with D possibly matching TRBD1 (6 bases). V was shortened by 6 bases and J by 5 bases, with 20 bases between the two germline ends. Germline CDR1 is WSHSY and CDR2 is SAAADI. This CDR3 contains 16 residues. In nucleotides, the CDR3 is TGCGCCAGCAGCGAAGGGCCATCACAGGGCCATCAGCCCCAGCATTTT. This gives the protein CASSEGPSQGHQPQHF.

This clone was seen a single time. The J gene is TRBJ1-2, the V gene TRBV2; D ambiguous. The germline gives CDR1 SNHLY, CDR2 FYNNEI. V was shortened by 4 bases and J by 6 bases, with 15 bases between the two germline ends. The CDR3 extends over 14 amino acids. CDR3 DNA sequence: TGTGCCAGCAGTGTCCTACTTGACGGAGATGGCTACACCTTC. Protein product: CASSVLLDGDGYTF.

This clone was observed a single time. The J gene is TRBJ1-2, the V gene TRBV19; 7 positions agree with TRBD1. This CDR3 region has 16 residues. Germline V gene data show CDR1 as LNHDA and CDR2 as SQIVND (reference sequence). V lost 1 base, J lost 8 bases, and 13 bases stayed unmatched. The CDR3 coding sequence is TGTGCCAGTAGTATAGGACCGGGACAGTCCAAAAAGGGCTACACCTTC. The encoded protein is CASSIGPGQSKKGYTF.

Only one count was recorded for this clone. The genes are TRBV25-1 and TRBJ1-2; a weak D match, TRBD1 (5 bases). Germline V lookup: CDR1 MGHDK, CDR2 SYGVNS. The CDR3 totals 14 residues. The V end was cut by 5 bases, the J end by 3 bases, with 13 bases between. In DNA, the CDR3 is TGTGCCAGCAGTCGGGCAGGGAGGGACTATGGCTACACCTTC. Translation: CASSRAGRDYGYTF.